Here is one TCR beta chain with its context. As to time point: patch test 3, about 24 weeks after DPC sensitization. As for treatment: therapeutic diphenylcyclopropenone sensitization with weekly scalp DPC. TCRdb redid the calling of the RACE reads with MiXCR, one entry per CDR3 protein. The sample contains roughly 97,000 distinct CDR3 sequences, 25% to 30% of which appear only once. The data were obtained in a study of human T cells and chemical hapten exposure. This CDR3 spans 17 amino acids. The ends were cut back, 3 bases at V and 11 bases at J, with 29 bases in the middle. Germline CDR1 is DFQATT and CDR2 is SNEGSKA (reference sequence).

The sequence was collected from a man aged 35 to 55 with alopecia areata. Some clones in this sample may be carry-over from other donors' samples. The J gene is TRBJ1-5, the V gene TRBV20-1, with D possibly being TRBD1 (6 bases). Sequences were derived from whole blood, sampled in connection with sensitization to the hapten diphenylcyclopropenone (DPC). The CDR3 DNA sequence: TGCAGTGCTAGGCTGAATTCCGGGACACAGACATCCCCGGCCCAGCATTTT. This codes for CSARLNSGTQTSPAQHF.